This T cell receptor (beta chain) stems from a study of cytomegalovirus exposure and HLA in healthy donors. Trimming removed 2 bases from V and 5 bases from J, with 9 bases in between. The CDR3 totals 14 residues. Germline V gives CDR1 MGHDK, CDR2 SYGVNS. Amplification used 60 Vbeta primers and 13 Jbeta primers. Clones were sequenced by immunoSEQ multiplex PCR, and TCRdb holds only the in-frame ones, with some missing. The data hold 95,000 to 100,000 clones, with about 74% observed a single time. This chain links TRBV25-1 with TRBJ2-2; D remains unclear. Sequencing was performed on PBMCs. This TCR came from a male donor in good health and CMV-seronegative. This CDR3 is CASSEPTETGELFF. CDR3 coding DNA: TGTGCCAGCAGTGAACCAACAGAAACCGGGGAGCTGTTTTTT.